A selection of T cell receptor beta chains follows, all from one sample in a study of blood T cells in healthy people across ages. In TCRdb, the 5' RACE reads were re-called with MiXCR into one record per CDR3 protein. Of 590,000 or so distinct CDR3 sequences in the sample, about 28% were seen once. Sequenced sample: blood. Every receptor here comes from a woman of 80 years or more in good health. Both conserved end residues are part of each CDR3.

V gene	J gene	CDR3 protein
TRBV6-6	TRBJ2-1	CASSPIQGVYEQFF
TRBV20-1	TRBJ2-5	CSARDPSGQETQYF
TRBV6-5	TRBJ1-6	CASSYTTDRGNPPLHF
TRBV6-5	TRBJ1-1	CASRRGRVNTEAFF
TRBV9	TRBJ2-3	CASSVVLAGEIDTQYF
TRBV20-1	TRBJ1-5	CSAPRDSWSHSNQPQHF
TRBV30	TRBJ2-1	CAWRRPNNEQFF
TRBV7-3	TRBJ1-2	CASSLGGGRNYGYTF
TRBV7-2	TRBJ2-5	CASSLFVGQEAQYF
TRBV20-1	TRBJ2-5	CSARDPAGGRDEQYF
TRBV3-1	TRBJ1-1	CASSQGLEAFF
TRBV20-1	TRBJ2-5	CSAREILGLAWETQYF
TRBV4-2	TRBJ2-5	CASSQDLRGETQYF
TRBV6-1	TRBJ2-5	CASSERAGNEQYF
TRBV10-3	TRBJ1-1	CAIRSFSGQKNTEAFF
TRBV29-1	TRBJ1-1	CSVEVSGSRGAFF
TRBV6-2/TRBV6-3	TRBJ1-6	CASSYIGSYNSPLHF
TRBV6-2/TRBV6-3	TRBJ2-1	CASSDRLAGNEQFF
TRBV6-1	TRBJ1-3	CASSAGPAGNTIYF
TRBV27	TRBJ2-1	CASRGTSRGNEQFF
TRBV27	TRBJ2-6	CAGSRPGHHVLTF
TRBV7-9	TRBJ1-3	CACQSGNTIYF
TRBV6-5	TRBJ2-5	CASSSTSSGGTETQYF
TRBV7-9	TRBJ2-5	CASSLFGRGEETQYF
TRBV12-3/TRBV12-4	TRBJ2-3	CASRPTQCTDAQYF
TRBV20-1	-	CSASTSGVGNEQYF
TRBV7-2	TRBJ2-7	CASAQGAVSSYEQYF
TRBV9	TRBJ1-1	CASSVGTGGTEAFF
TRBV7-2	TRBJ1-2	CASQLTGGFPTF
TRBV6-1	TRBJ1-5	CATYGGNNQPQHF
TRBV12-3/TRBV12-4	TRBJ2-3	CASSRTSGSFTDTQYF
TRBV5-1	TRBJ2-1	CASSLGQARVEFF
TRBV12-3/TRBV12-4	TRBJ2-4	CASSFGIAKNIQYF
TRBV11-3	TRBJ2-1	CASSLGPGGNEQVF
TRBV20-1	TRBJ1-1	CSAKGTVEVLNTEAFF
TRBV7-2	TRBJ2-3	CASSLDLGGSSTQYF
TRBV7-9	TRBJ2-3	CASSFLHRGPDTLSTDTQYF
TRBV20-1	TRBJ2-4	CSPFAPLAKNIQYF
TRBV20-1	TRBJ2-1	CSAREPGTRQFF
TRBV27	TRBJ2-3	CASSLSSGGADTQYF
TRBV5-1	TRBJ2-7	CASSPDSYTYEQYF